This TCR beta chain comes out of a study of shared clonotypes between healthy human individuals. Sequencing was performed with immunoSEQ multiplex PCR; in TCRdb, only in-frame clones are kept and a portion is missing. The data show a few hundred thousand clones, with 70% to 85% seen just once and 12% held by the top ten. Trimming took off 2 bases at V and 8 bases at J, with 18 bases between the two ends. CDR3 length equals 15 residues. CDR1 and CDR2 from the germline V gene are SGHDN and FVKESK. In unsorted samples, genomic DNA was obtained using 75 million to 90 million PBMCs. This chain links TRBV14 with TRBJ1-1, with unresolved D. Sequences were obtained from PBMCs. The receptor was derived from a middle-aged woman in good health. Some clones in this sample may be carry-over from other donors' samples. The CDR3 DNA follows: TGTGCCAGCAGCCAAACCGACTCTCCGATTGGGGAAGCTTTCTTT. Translating it yields CASSQTDSPIGEAFF.